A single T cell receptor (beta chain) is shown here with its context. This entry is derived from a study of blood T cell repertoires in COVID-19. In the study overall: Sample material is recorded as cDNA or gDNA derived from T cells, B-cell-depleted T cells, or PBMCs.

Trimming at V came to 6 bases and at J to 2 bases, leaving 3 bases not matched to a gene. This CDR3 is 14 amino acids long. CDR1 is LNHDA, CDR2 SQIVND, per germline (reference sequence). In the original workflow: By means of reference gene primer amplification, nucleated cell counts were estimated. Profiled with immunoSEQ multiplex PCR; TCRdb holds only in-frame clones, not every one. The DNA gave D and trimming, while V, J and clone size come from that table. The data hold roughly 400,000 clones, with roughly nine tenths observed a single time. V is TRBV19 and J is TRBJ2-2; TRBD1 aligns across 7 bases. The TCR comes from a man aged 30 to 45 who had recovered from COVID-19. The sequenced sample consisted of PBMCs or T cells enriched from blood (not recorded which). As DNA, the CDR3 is TGTGCCAGTAGGAACAGGGGCAACACCGGGGAGCTGTTTTTT. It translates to CASRNRGNTGELFF. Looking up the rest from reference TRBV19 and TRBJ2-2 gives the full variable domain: DGGITQSPKYLFRKEGQNVTLSCEQNLNHDAMYWYRQDPGQGLRLIYYSQIVNDFQKGDIAEGYSVSREKKESFPLTVTSAQKNPTAFYLCASRNRGNTGELFFGEGSRLTVL.